The following is a TCR beta chain sequence with its context. Antigen specificity is unknown. The data were obtained in a study of cytomegalovirus exposure and HLA in healthy donors. Whole-study findings and limits: Rare TCR sequences dominated, though some public TCRs recurred in many donors. Trimming of TCR beta V- and J-genes showed a link, identified in a later analysis, to a missense DCLRE1C variant. In a later analysis, most CMV-associated TCR beta chains appeared HLA-restricted.

PCR was performed using 60 Vbeta and 13 Jbeta primers. Sequencing used immunoSEQ multiplex PCR; TCRdb keeps in-frame clones, though not all of them. This sample has roughly 190,000 clones, with about 88% found just once. Germline V gene lookup returns CDR1 GTSNPN and CDR2 SVGIG (reference sequence). Trimming pared 1 base from V and 5 bases from J, leaving 12 bases between. This CDR3 spans 13 amino acids. This chain connects TRBV30 to TRBJ2-7, with TRBD1 as a possible D gene (6 bases). The source material was PBMCs. The receptor was isolated from a woman aged 18 to 35 in good health and CMV-seronegative. CDR3 sequence: CAWSDRVENEQYF. The CDR3 DNA sequence: TGTGCCTGGAGTGACAGGGTAGAGAACGAGCAGTACTTC.